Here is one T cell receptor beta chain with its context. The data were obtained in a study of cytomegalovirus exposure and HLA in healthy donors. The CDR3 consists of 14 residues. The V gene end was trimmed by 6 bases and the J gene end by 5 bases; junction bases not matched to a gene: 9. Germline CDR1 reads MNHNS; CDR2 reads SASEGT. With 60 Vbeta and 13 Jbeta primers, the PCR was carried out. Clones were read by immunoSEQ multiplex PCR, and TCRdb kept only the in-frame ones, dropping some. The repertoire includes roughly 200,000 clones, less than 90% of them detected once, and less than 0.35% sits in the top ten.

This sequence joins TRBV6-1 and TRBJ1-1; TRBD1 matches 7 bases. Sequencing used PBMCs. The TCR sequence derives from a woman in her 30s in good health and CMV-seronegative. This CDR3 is CASRWTGGGTEAFF. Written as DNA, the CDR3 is TGTGCCAGCAGATGGACAGGAGGGGGGACTGAAGCTTTCTTT.